This TCR beta chain was retrieved from a study of breast tumors, draining lymph nodes, adjacent tissues. Points from the study as a whole: Data only fit, rather than demonstrated, lymph node origin of most tumor T cells. Luminal-like breast cancer showed significantly greater tumor-nontumor repertoire similarity than basal-like breast cancer did. Tumor TCR diversity was below lymph nodes but above nontumor tissue. Findings are consistent with lymph node origin and intratumoral expansion of most tumor T cells.

Axillary draining lymph nodes of breast cancer patients supplied the node samples. The germline CDR1 and CDR2 sequences are MDHEN and SYDVKM. CDR3 size: 15 residues. V was trimmed by 3 bases and J by 5 bases, leaving 13 bases between them. From the multiplex PCR reads, TCRdb called clonotypes with MiXCR, one entry per CDR3 protein. Of about 230,000 distinct CDR3 sequences detected, about a third appear once; the ten largest clones hold roughly 1.5%. This clonotype was observed many times. Antigen unknown. Sequences were obtained from axillary lymph node tissue. The gene calls are TRBV28 and TRBJ1-4; unclear D gene. The clonotype comes from a female donor with breast cancer. Some clones in this sample may be carry-over from other donors' samples. The CDR3 loop reads CASSFGRVGNEKLFF. In nucleotides, the CDR3 is TGTGCCAGCAGTTTCGGACGCGTGGGGAATGAAAAACTGTTTTTT.